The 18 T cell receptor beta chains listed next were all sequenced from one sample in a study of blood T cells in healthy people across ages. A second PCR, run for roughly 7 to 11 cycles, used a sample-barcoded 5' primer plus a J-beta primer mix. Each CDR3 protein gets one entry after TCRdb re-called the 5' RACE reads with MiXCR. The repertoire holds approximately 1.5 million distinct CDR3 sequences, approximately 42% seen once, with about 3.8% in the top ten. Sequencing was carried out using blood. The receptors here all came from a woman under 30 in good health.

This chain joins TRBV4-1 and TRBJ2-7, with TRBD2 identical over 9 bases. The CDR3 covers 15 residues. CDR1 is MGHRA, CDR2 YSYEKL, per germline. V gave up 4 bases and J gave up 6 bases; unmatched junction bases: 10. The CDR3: CASSLNSGSMGEQYF. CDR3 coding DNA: TGCGCCAGCAGCCTAAATAGCGGGAGTATGGGCGAGCAGTACTTC.

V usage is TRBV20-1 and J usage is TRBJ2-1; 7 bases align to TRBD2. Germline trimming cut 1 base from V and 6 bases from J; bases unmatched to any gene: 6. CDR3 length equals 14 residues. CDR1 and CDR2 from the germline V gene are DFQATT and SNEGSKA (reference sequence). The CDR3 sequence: CSARALAAINEQFF. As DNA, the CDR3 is TGCAGTGCTAGAGCCCTAGCGGCGATCAATGAGCAGTTCTTC.

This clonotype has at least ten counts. The CDR3 is CASSLTSSGLAKNIQYF. The CDR3 region has the DNA TGTGCCAGCAGCCTAACCTCATCAGGGTTAGCCAAAAACATTCAGTACTTC. The chain joins TRBV7-2 to TRBJ2-4, with a weak D call TRBD1 (5 bases). The CDR3 totals 17 residues. The germline V gene has CDR1 SGHTA and CDR2 FQGNSA. With 5 bases removed from V and 0 bases from J, the gap between germline ends came to 17 bases.

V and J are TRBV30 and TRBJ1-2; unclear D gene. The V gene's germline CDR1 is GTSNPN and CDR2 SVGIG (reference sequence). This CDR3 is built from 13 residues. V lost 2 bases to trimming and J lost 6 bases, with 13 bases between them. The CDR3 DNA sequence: TGTGCCTGGAGTCTCGATCCCGTGGATGGCTACACCTTC. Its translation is CAWSLDPVDGYTF.

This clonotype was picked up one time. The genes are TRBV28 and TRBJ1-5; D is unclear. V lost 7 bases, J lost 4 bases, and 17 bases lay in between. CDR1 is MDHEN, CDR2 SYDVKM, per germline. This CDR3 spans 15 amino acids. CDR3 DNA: TGTGCCAGCACCGAGGGAGATTGGGAAAATCAGCCCCAGCATTTT. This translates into CASTEGDWENQPQHF. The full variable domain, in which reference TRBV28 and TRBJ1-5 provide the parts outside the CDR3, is DVKVTQSSRYLVKRTGEKVFLECVQDMDHENMFWYRQDPGLGLRLIYFSYDVKMKEKGDIPEGYSVSREKKERFSLILESASTNQTSMYLCASTEGDWENQPQHFGDGTRLSIL.

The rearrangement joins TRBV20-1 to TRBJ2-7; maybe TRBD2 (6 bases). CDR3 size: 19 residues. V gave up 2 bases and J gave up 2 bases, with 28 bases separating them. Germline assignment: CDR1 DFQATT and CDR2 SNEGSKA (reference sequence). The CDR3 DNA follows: TGCAGTGCTAGATCCATACTAGCCCAGCCAGCTACAAACGCCTACGAGCAGTACTTC. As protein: CSARSILAQPATNAYEQYF.

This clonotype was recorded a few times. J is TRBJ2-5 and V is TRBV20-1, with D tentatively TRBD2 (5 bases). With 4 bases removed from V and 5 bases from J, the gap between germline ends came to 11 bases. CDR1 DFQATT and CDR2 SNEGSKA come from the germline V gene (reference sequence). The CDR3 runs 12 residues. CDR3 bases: TGCAGTGCTATGAGGGTTGCGGAGACCCAGTACTTC. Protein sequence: CSAMRVAETQYF.

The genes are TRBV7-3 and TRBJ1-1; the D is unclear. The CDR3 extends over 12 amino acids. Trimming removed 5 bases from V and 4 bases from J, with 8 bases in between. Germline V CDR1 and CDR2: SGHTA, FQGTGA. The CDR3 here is CASSDIGTEAFF. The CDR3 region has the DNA TGTGCCAGCAGCGATATTGGCACTGAAGCTTTCTTT. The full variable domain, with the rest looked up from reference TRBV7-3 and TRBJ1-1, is GAGVSQTPSNKVTEKGKYVELRCDPISGHTALYWYRQSLGQGPEFLIYFQGTGAADDSGLPNDRFFAVRPEGSVSTLKIQRTERGDSAVYLCASSDIGTEAFFGQGTRLTVV.

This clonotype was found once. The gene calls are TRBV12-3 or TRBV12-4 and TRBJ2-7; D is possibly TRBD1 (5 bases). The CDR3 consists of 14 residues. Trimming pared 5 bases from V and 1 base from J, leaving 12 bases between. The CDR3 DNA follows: TGTGCCAGCAGTGGGGCTATCCTTTCCTACGAGCAGTACTTC. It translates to CASSGAILSYEQYF.

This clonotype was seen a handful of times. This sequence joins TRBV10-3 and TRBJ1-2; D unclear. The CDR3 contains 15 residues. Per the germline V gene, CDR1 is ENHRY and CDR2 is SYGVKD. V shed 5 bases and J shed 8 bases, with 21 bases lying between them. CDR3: CAISPALTGLSGYTF. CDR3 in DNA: TGTGCCATCAGTCCCGCCCTTACTGGCCTAAGCGGCTACACCTTC.

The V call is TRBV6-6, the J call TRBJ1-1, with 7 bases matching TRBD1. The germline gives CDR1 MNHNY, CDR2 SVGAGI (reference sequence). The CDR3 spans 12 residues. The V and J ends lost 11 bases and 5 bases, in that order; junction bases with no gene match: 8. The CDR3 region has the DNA TGTGCCGGGGGCCCAGGGGGAACTGAAGCTTTCTTT. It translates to CAGGPGGTEAFF.

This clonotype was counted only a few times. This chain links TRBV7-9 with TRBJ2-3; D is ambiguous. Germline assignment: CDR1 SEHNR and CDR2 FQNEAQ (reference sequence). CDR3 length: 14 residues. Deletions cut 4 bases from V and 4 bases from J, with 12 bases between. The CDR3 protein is CASSSTVRSDTQYF. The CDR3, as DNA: TGTGCCAGCAGCTCAACGGTCCGCTCAGATACGCAGTATTTT.

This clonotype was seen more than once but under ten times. The CDR3 here is CSARAGGGYGYTF. The CDR3 DNA sequence: TGCAGTGCTAGAGCTGGGGGCGGCTATGGCTACACCTTC. The chain uses TRBV20-1 and TRBJ1-2, with D possibly TRBD1 on 6 matching bases. Germline V gene sequence: CDR1 DFQATT, CDR2 SNEGSKA (reference sequence). This CDR3 is built from 13 residues. V lost 1 base to trimming and J lost 4 bases, with 10 bases between them.

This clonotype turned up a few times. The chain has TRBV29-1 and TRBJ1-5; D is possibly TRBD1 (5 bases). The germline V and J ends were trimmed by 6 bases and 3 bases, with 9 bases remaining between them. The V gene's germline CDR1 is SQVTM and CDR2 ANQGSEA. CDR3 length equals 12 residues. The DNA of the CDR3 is TGCAGCGTACAGGTACTCAATCAGCCCCAGCATTTT. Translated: CSVQVLNQPQHF. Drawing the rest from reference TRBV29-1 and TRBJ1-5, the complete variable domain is SAVISQKPSRDICQRGTSLTIQCQVDSQVTMMFWYRQQPGQSLTLIATANQGSEATYESGFVIDKFPISRPNLTFSTLTVSNMSPEDSSIYLCSVQVLNQPQHFGDGTRLSIL.

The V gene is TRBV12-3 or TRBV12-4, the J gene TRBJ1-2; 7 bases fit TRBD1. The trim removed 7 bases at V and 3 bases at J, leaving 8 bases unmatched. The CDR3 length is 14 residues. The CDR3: CASNRQGLDYGYTF. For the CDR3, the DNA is TGTGCCAGCAATAGACAGGGTCTCGACTATGGCTACACCTTC.

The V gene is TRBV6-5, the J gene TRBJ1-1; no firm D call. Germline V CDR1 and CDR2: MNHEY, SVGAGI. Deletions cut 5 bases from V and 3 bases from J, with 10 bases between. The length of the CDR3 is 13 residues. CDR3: CASSDGGDTEAFF. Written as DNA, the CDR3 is TGTGCCAGCAGTGACGGTGGGGACACTGAAGCTTTCTTT.

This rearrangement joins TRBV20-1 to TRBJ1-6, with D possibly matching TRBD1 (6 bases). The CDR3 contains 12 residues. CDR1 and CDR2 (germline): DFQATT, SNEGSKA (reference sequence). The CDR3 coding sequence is TGCAGGGCCACCGGGACACCGGGGCCCCTCCACTTT. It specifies CRATGTPGPLHF.

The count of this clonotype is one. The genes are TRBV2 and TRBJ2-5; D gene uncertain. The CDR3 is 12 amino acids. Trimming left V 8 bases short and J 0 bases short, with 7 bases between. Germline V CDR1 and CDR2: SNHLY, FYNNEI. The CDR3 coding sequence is TGTGCCAGCCAGCCACACCAAGAGACCCAGTACTTC. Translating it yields CASQPHQETQYF.